A selection of T cell receptor beta chains follows, all from one sample in a study of shared clonotypes between healthy human individuals. Profiling relied on immunoSEQ multiplex PCR, and the TCRdb table lists in-frame clones only, not all of them. Altogether millions of clones are present, about 95% being singletons, with the ten largest covering roughly 1.1%. The sample taken for sequencing was naive CD8+ T cells sorted from blood. These receptors all come from a man in his late teens or twenties in good health. Both conserved end residues are part of each CDR3. D genes are given only for firm matches. Not all rows give a size; the values are once, few, many and, for expanded clones, a class.

d_call	clone_size	v_call	j_call	cdr3_nt	cdr3_aa
TRBD1	once	TRBV5-4	TRBJ2-7	TGTGCCAGCAGCTTGGAAGCAGGGGGCGAATGGGAGCAGTACTTC	CASSLEAGGEWEQYF
NA	NA	TRBV19	TRBJ1-2	TGTGCCAGTAGTATAGATCCTGCAGGGTACTATGGCTACACCTTC	CASSIDPAGYYGYTF
NA	NA	TRBV6-5	TRBJ1-2	TGTGCCAGCGGCCCGGGGGACCTTAATGGCTACACCTTC	CASGPGDLNGYTF
NA	once	TRBV27	TRBJ1-4	TGTGCCAGCAGTTCTTTACAGGGTTCTAATGAAAAACTGTTTTTT	CASSSLQGSNEKLFF
NA	NA	TRBV6-6	TRBJ1-5	TGTGCCAGCAGCCCTATTGGGTGGCGGCCCCAGCATTTT	CASSPIGWRPQHF
NA	NA	TRBV2	TRBJ2-7	TGTGCCAGCAGTGACATCTCCTACGAGCAGTACTTC	CASSDISYEQYF
TRBD1	NA	TRBV7-9	TRBJ2-3	TGTGCCAGCAGCCACCGGGACAGGGAAACAGATACGCAGTATTTT	CASSHRDRETDTQYF
TRBD1	NA	TRBV10-2	TRBJ1-1	TGCGCCAGCAGTGAGTTAGGGACAGGGAACGTTGAAGCTTTCTTT	CASSELGTGNVEAFF
NA	NA	TRBV19	TRBJ2-7	TGTGCCAGTAGGGGGGAGTACGAGCAGTACTTC	CASRGEYEQYF
NA	NA	TRBV11-2	TRBJ2-7	TGTGCCAGCAGCCCCCTTGGGGGGAGCTCCTACGAGCAGTACTTC	CASSPLGGSSYEQYF
NA	NA	TRBV6-1	TRBJ2-7	TGTGCCAGCAGTGAAGGACCTAACCAGGTTCTCTACTACGAGCAGTACTTC	CASSEGPNQVLYYEQYF
NA	NA	TRBV5-1	TRBJ2-7	TGCGCCAGCAGCTTGGTGGGCCACGGCGCCTACGAGCAGTACTTC	CASSLVGHGAYEQYF
TRBD1	NA	TRBV5-6	TRBJ1-2	TGTGCCAGCAGCTTAAACAGGGGGCTTCTCACCTACTATGGCTACACCTTC	CASSLNRGLLTYYGYTF
NA	NA	TRBV7-9	TRBJ1-3	TGTGCCAGCAGCAAGGACGATCGGGACACCATATATTTT	CASSKDDRDTIYF
NA	NA	TRBV7-9	TRBJ1-1	TGTGCCAGCTTAGCGTCGGGCCAGGCTCTACTTGAAGCTTTCTTT	CASLASGQALLEAFF
NA	NA	TRBV2	TRBJ2-1	TGTGCCAGCAGTGAAGCGCCCAGGGTGGATGAGCAGTTCTTC	CASSEAPRVDEQFF
NA	NA	TRBV11-2	TRBJ2-7	TGTGCCAGCAGCCAGATTAGGAGCTACGAGCAGTACTTC	CASSQIRSYEQYF
NA	NA	TRBV27	TRBJ2-7	TGTGCCAGCAGTGGAGGGACAGTTCCCTCCTACGAGCAGTACTTC	CASSGGTVPSYEQYF
NA	NA	TRBV5-6	TRBJ2-3	TGTGCCAGCAGCTTGGAATGGGGTGCAGTTAGCACAGATACGCAGTATTTT	CASSLEWGAVSTDTQYF
TRBD1	NA	TRBV6-5	TRBJ1-4	TGTGCCAGCAGTTCAACAGGGGCATGGGAAAAACTGTTTTTT	CASSSTGAWEKLFF
TRBD1	NA	TRBV10-2	TRBJ1-1	TGCGCCAGCAGTGATATGGGCCTACAGGGGCAAGCTTTCTTT	CASSDMGLQGQAFF
NA	NA	TRBV5-6	TRBJ1-4	TGTGCCAGCAGCTTGGACGGAAGTGAACTGTTTTTT	CASSLDGSELFF
TRBD2	NA	TRBV4-1	TRBJ2-3	TGCGCCAGCAGCCCAGGGAGACTAGCCCTACTCACAGATACGCAGTATTTT	CASSPGRLALLTDTQYF
TRBD2	NA	TRBV9	TRBJ2-1	TGTGCCAGCAGCCCTAGCGGGACTCCCTACAATGAGCAGTTCTTC	CASSPSGTPYNEQFF
NA	NA	TRBV5-6	TRBJ2-7	TGTGCCAGCAGCTTGGATCGACAGGCCTCCTACGAGCAGTACTTC	CASSLDRQASYEQYF
TRBD1	NA	TRBV9	TRBJ1-2	TGTGCCAGCAGCGGTATAGACAGGGCCTATGGCTACACCTTC	CASSGIDRAYGYTF
NA	NA	TRBV6-1	TRBJ2-7	TGTGCCAGCAGTGAAGCGATCGCAGCCCCAACCTACGAGCAGTACTTC	CASSEAIAAPTYEQYF
NA	NA	TRBV15	TRBJ1-4	TGTGCCACCAGCTCTACGACGGCAACTAATGAAAAACTGTTTTTT	CATSSTTATNEKLFF
NA	once	TRBV12-5	TRBJ2-2	TGTGCTAGTGGTTTTTCGGGAACCGGGGAGCTGTTTTTT	CASGFSGTGELFF
NA	NA	TRBV4-1	TRBJ2-5	TGCGCCAGCAGCCAAGGTGGGGTAACCGGAGAGACCCAGTACTTC	CASSQGGVTGETQYF
TRBD1	NA	TRBV27	TRBJ2-7	TGTGCCAGCAGTCTTCCCGGGACAGGGGTCGACGAGCAGTACTTC	CASSLPGTGVDEQYF
NA	NA	TRBV6-5	TRBJ1-5	TGTGCCAGCACCGCCGACCCGCTACAGCCCCAGCATTTT	CASTADPLQPQHF
TRBD1	NA	TRBV4-1	TRBJ1-1	TGCGCCAGCAGCCAAGATCAGGGGGAATTAACGAACACTGAAGCTTTCTTT	CASSQDQGELTNTEAFF
NA	NA	TRBV28	TRBJ1-5	TGTGCCAGCAGTCCACAGGGTTATAGCAATCAGCCCCAGCATTTT	CASSPQGYSNQPQHF
NA	NA	TRBV5-5	TRBJ2-7	TGTGCCAGCAGGTCGAGGGATTTTGGCTACGAGCAGTACTTC	CASRSRDFGYEQYF
NA	NA	TRBV21-1	TRBJ2-4	TGTGCCAGCAGCAAATCAAGGACGGAGATAGCCAAAAACATTCAGTACTTC	CASSKSRTEIAKNIQYF
NA	NA	TRBV30	TRBJ1-1	TGTGCCTGGAGTGTACGGCAGGGGTGGGCTTTCTTT	CAWSVRQGWAFF
NA	NA	TRBV30	TRBJ2-7	TGTGCCTGGACAGGGGCCTCCTACGAGCAGTACTTC	CAWTGASYEQYF
NA	NA	TRBV5-1	TRBJ2-3	TGCGCCAGCAGTTCGTACCCGGGTGGACGGGATACGCAGTATTTT	CASSSYPGGRDTQYF
TRBD2	once	TRBV10-2	TRBJ2-3	TGCGCCAGCAGTGCCGGTCGTCGGGAGGGCCTTCATACGCAGTATTTT	CASSAGRREGLHTQYF
NA	NA	TRBV7-9	TRBJ1-6	TGTGCCAGCAGCTCTTCTAGTTCACCCCTCCACTTT	CASSSSSSPLHF
NA	NA	TRBV27	TRBJ2-1	TGTGCCAGCAGTTTACGGGACAATGTCAATGAGCAGTTCTTC	CASSLRDNVNEQFF
NA	NA	TRBV9	TRBJ1-3	TGTGCCAGCAGCGTCGACAGCAGCTCTGGAAACACCATATATTTT	CASSVDSSSGNTIYF
NA	NA	TRBV25-1	TRBJ2-2	TGTGCCAGCAGTGAATGGGCGGTGAACACCGGGGAGCTGTTTTTT	CASSEWAVNTGELFF
NA	once	TRBV5-4	TRBJ1-1	TGTGCCAGCAGCTGGCGAGAGGGGGGGGCTGAGGGGACTGAAGCTTTCTTT	CASSWREGGAEGTEAFF
TRBD1	NA	TRBV7-9	TRBJ1-1	TGTGCCAGCAGCCAGACGCGGGACAGGCGAAGCACTGAAGCTTTCTTT	CASSQTRDRRSTEAFF
NA	NA	TRBV5-6	TRBJ2-7	TGTGCCAGCTCCTTGGGCAACTCCTACGAGCAGTACTTC	CASSLGNSYEQYF
TRBD1	NA	TRBV10-3	TRBJ1-2	TGTGCCATCAGTGCATCCGGGACAGGGATCTATGGCTACACCTTC	CAISASGTGIYGYTF
NA	NA	TRBV10-3	TRBJ1-2	TGTGCCATCAATGGGGGGGACTATGGCTACACCTTC	CAINGGDYGYTF
TRBD2	once	TRBV10-1	TRBJ2-3	TGCGCCAGCAGTGATGAGACTAGCGGCACAGATACGCAGTATTTT	CASSDETSGTDTQYF
TRBD2	NA	TRBV29-1	TRBJ2-1	TGCAGCGTTGTTACACCAGCGGGAGGGGAGCAGTTCTTC	CSVVTPAGGEQFF
NA	NA	TRBV15	TRBJ1-6	TGTGCCACCAGCAGAGATCGCGCGGGCACGGCCCTCCACTTT	CATSRDRAGTALHF
NA	NA	TRBV7-9	TRBJ1-3	TGTGCCAGCAGCTTGGATGGGGGTTCATCTTTGGATTTT	CASSLDGGSSLDF
NA	NA	TRBV30	TRBJ1-4	TGTGCCTGGAGTGGCCTACAGGGAGTAGGGGAAAAACTGTTTTTT	CAWSGLQGVGEKLFF
NA	NA	TRBV27	TRBJ2-7	TGTGCCAGCAGTATTCGGGGGGCTACCACTCTCTACGAGCAGTACTTC	CASSIRGATTLYEQYF
NA	once	TRBV7-3	TRBJ2-5	TGTGCCAGCAGCTTAACCCCCGGCCTCCAAGAGACCCAGTACTTC	CASSLTPGLQETQYF
NA	NA	TRBV6-1	TRBJ2-2	TGTGCCAGCAGTGATGAAGGGGTAAACACCGGGGAGCTGTTTTTT	CASSDEGVNTGELFF